The 24 T cell receptor beta chains in this list originate from one sample, sequenced in a study of blood T cell repertoires in COVID-19. The table came from immunoSEQ multiplex PCR; TCRdb's copy has only in-frame clones and leaves some out. Here the sample spans some 190,000 clones, about 82% being singletons. The specimen was PBMCs or T cells enriched from blood (not recorded which). Receptor source: a middle-aged man with acute COVID-19.

V gene TRBV7-9 combines with J gene TRBJ1-2; the D is unclear. Germline V CDR1 and CDR2: SEHNR, FQNEAQ (reference sequence). Between the trimmed V and J ends, which lost 5 bases and 10 bases, there was a span of 17 bases. The CDR3 sequence is 13 residues long. CDR3 nucleotide sequence: TGTGCCAGCAGCCAGGAGCCGGGCCGGGACTACACCTTC. The encoded protein is CASSQEPGRDYTF.

V is TRBV29-1 and J is TRBJ2-5; 8 positions agree with TRBD1. The V segment lost 1 base and the J segment 4 bases; nucleotides outside the gene matches: 11. This CDR3 has 16 amino acids. Per germline, CDR1 SQVTM and CDR2 ANQGSEA. CDR3 sequence: CSVEVRGLGLGETQYF. The CDR3 DNA sequence: TGCAGCGTTGAAGTCAGGGGGCTTGGGTTGGGAGAGACCCAGTACTTC.

The chain recombines TRBV6-5 with TRBJ2-7; D is uncertain. Trimming shortened V by 5 bases and J by 4 bases, and 15 bases separated the two germline ends. The CDR3 spans 14 residues. From germline, CDR1 is MNHEY and CDR2 SVGAGI. This CDR3 reads CASSPTAPGYEQYF. The CDR3 nucleotides read TGTGCCAGCAGTCCGACTGCCCCCGGGTACGAGCAGTACTTC.

This chain links TRBV25-1 with TRBJ1-1; D is uncertain. The CDR3 spans 15 residues. From germline, CDR1 is MGHDK and CDR2 SYGVNS. The V and J ends lost 2 bases and 0 bases respectively, with 10 bases between them. The CDR3 sequence is CASSELGEVNTEAFF. DNA of the CDR3: TGTGCCAGCAGTGAACTCGGGGAAGTGAACACTGAAGCTTTCTTT.

The CDR3 nucleotides are TGTGCCGTCAACAGGGGAGATAGTGGAAACACCATATATTTT. As protein: CAVNRGDSGNTIYF. The chain employs TRBV10-3 and TRBJ1-3; the match to TRBD1 covers 7 bases. The CDR3 runs to 14 residues. After removal of 11 bases from V and 3 bases from J, the junction contained 10 bases not matched to a gene. Looked up from germline, CDR1 is ENHRY and CDR2 is SYGVKD.

This clone showed up just once. This chain links TRBV29-1 with TRBJ1-1; 9 positions agree with TRBD1. CDR1 is SQVTM and CDR2 is ANQGSEA in the germline V gene. The CDR3 loop spans 12 amino acids. J gave up 1 base and V 7 bases, and 1 base lay outside the gene matches. The CDR3: CSGDRENTEAFF. The DNA of the CDR3 is TGCAGCGGGGACAGGGAGAACACTGAAGCTTTCTTT.

The chain recombines TRBV2 with TRBJ1-1, with 7 bases matching TRBD1. This CDR3 has 14 amino acids. V gave up 4 bases and J gave up 5 bases; unmatched junction bases: 7. CDR1 and CDR2 from the germline V gene are SNHLY and FYNNEI. The CDR3 coding sequence is TGTGCCAGCAGTGTAAAGGGGGCGGTAACTGAAGCTTTCTTT. This translates into CASSVKGAVTEAFF.

This chain uses TRBV4-1 with TRBJ2-1; maybe TRBD2 (6 bases). In germline, CDR1 is MGHRA, CDR2 YSYEKL. The CDR3 is made up of 13 amino acids. V was pared by 0 bases and J by 8 bases, with 8 bases between. The CDR3 loop reads CASSQDGGDEQFF. The CDR3 DNA reads TGCGCCAGCAGCCAAGATGGAGGGGATGAGCAGTTCTTC.

This clone occurred a few times. The rearrangement links TRBV7-6 to TRBJ2-2, with 10 positions matching TRBD2. Trimming took 4 bases from V and 3 from J; bases not matched to a gene: 8. This CDR3 has 17 residues. The V gene's germline CDR1 is SGHVS and CDR2 FNYEAQ. The CDR3 sequence: CASSSHQLAGYTGELFF. The CDR3 DNA is TGTGCCAGCAGCTCCCACCAACTAGCGGGGTACACCGGGGAGCTGTTTTTT.

The chain is built from TRBV9 and TRBJ1-2; TRBD1 is a possible D gene (5 bases). Trimming shortened V by 4 bases and J by 6 bases, and 13 bases separated the two germline ends. The CDR3 has 13 residues. In germline, CDR1 is SGDLS, CDR2 YYNGEE. The CDR3 protein is CASSLGVADGYTF. As DNA, the CDR3 is TGTGCCAGCAGCTTAGGGGTGGCGGATGGCTACACCTTC.

The chain has TRBV2 and TRBJ1-2, with D maybe TRBD1 (5 bases). The CDR3 spans 15 residues. Germline CDR1 SNHLY, CDR2 FYNNEI. Trimming cost V 6 bases and J 5 bases, with 19 bases left between them. This CDR3 reads CASRASSGTGYGYTF. Written as DNA, the CDR3 is TGTGCCAGCAGGGCTAGTTCTGGGACTGGTTATGGCTACACCTTC.

V is TRBV7-9 and J is TRBJ1-2, with D unresolved. Germline V lookup: CDR1 SEHNR, CDR2 FQNEAQ (reference sequence). V shed 5 bases and J shed 5 bases, with 12 bases lying between them. There are 13 residues in the CDR3. As DNA, the CDR3 is TGTGCCAGCAGCAAAGACACGTTATATGGCTACACCTTC. This sequence encodes CASSKDTLYGYTF. Full variable domain (outside the CDR3, taken from reference TRBV7-9 and TRBJ1-2): DTGVSQNPRHKITKRGQNVTFRCDPISEHNRLYWYRQTLGQGPEFLTYFQNEAQLEKSRLLSDRFSAERPKGSFSTLEIQRTEQGDSAMYLCASSKDTLYGYTFGSGTRLTVV.

V and J are TRBV27 and TRBJ1-1; D gene ambiguous. The CDR3 loop spans 13 amino acids. Looked up from germline, CDR1 is MNHEY and CDR2 is SMNVEV (reference sequence). The V and J ends lost 3 bases and 0 bases respectively, with 5 bases between them. The CDR3 spells CASSFTMNTEAFF. CDR3 DNA sequence: TGTGCCAGCAGTTTCACAATGAACACTGAAGCTTTCTTT.

The rearrangement uses TRBV4-1 and TRBJ2-1, with D hard to call. V was clipped by 4 bases and J by 4 bases, with 11 bases between them. CDR3 length: 14 residues. CDR1 MGHRA and CDR2 YSYEKL come from the germline V gene. The CDR3 here is CASSPPDGYNEQFF. CDR3 coding DNA: TGCGCCAGCAGCCCCCCCGACGGGTACAATGAGCAGTTCTTC.

The CDR3 loop reads CASSSLQGNTEAFF. CDR3 bases: TGTGCCAGCAGCTCCCTCCAGGGGAACACTGAAGCTTTCTTT. V usage is TRBV7-9 and J usage is TRBJ1-1, with a tentative D call TRBD1 (5 bases). The V end was cut by 4 bases, the J end by 1 base, with 10 bases between. The CDR3 is 14 amino acids. In germline, CDR1 is SEHNR, CDR2 FQNEAQ (reference sequence).

This chain links TRBV30 with TRBJ1-6, with 8 bases fitting TRBD1. The CDR3 length is 14 residues. Germline V gene lookup returns CDR1 GTSNPN and CDR2 SVGIG (reference sequence). J was trimmed by 10 bases and V by 2 bases; bases with no gene match: 7. CDR3 bases: TGTGCCTGGAGTCCAGCCCCAGGGGGCTCACCCCTCCACTTT. Translated: CAWSPAPGGSPLHF.

The chain combines TRBV27 with TRBJ2-5; tentative D call: TRBD2 (5 bases). CDR1 and CDR2 from the germline V gene are MNHEY and SMNVEV (reference sequence). This CDR3 contains 15 residues. V lost 3 bases, J lost 4 bases, and 15 bases lay in between. CDR3 region: CASSFIGEGGETQYF. The CDR3 nucleotides read TGTGCCAGCAGTTTTATTGGTGAGGGTGGAGAGACCCAGTACTTC.

The chain has TRBV14 and TRBJ1-1; a possible D gene is TRBD1 (6 bases). The CDR3 loop spans 13 amino acids. Germline V gene sequence: CDR1 SGHDN, CDR2 FVKESK. The V gene lost 4 bases and the J gene lost 4 bases, with 10 bases spanning the gap. CDR3 DNA sequence: TGTGCCAGCAGCCGTCAACAGGGCACTGAAGCTTTCTTT. This codes for CASSRQQGTEAFF.

The chain has TRBV9 and TRBJ1-6; D perhaps matches TRBD1 (6 bases). Germline V CDR1 and CDR2: SGDLS, YYNGEE. V was trimmed by 0 bases and J by 7 bases, leaving 11 bases between them. The CDR3 length is 15 residues. The CDR3 sequence is CASSVGQALNSPLHF. DNA of the CDR3: TGTGCCAGCAGCGTAGGACAGGCCCTAAATTCACCCCTCCACTTT.

The chain uses TRBV6-5 and TRBJ1-3; D is unclear. CDR3 size: 14 residues. The V gene lost 2 bases and the J gene lost 2 bases, with 7 bases spanning the gap. Per the germline V gene, CDR1 is MNHEY and CDR2 is SVGAGI. CDR3 sequence reads: CASSYRSPGNTIYF. The CDR3 coding sequence is TGTGCCAGCAGTTACCGCAGTCCTGGAAACACCATATATTTT.

The chain carries TRBV9 and TRBJ2-1; TRBD2 matches at 7 bases. This CDR3 is built from 16 residues. CDR1 is SGDLS and CDR2 is YYNGEE in the germline V gene. The trim removed 4 bases at V and 3 bases at J, leaving 10 bases unmatched. In DNA form, the CDR3 reads TGTGCCAGCAGCCCCCGAGGGGCTAGCGGCTACAATGAGCAGTTCTTC. Amino acids: CASSPRGASGYNEQFF.

The count of this clone is one. The chain uses TRBV7-9 and TRBJ2-1, with D perhaps TRBD2 (7 bases). Trimming took off 7 bases at V and 3 bases at J, with 19 bases between the two ends. This CDR3 region has 16 residues. The germline CDR1 and CDR2 sequences are SEHNR and FQNEAQ (reference sequence). The CDR3 protein is CASILRGASGYNEQFF. The CDR3 DNA sequence: TGTGCCAGCATTCTTAGGGGGGCTAGCGGCTACAATGAGCAGTTCTTC.

The genes are TRBV6-6 and TRBJ1-5, with D possibly being TRBD1 (5 bases). V lost 4 bases, J lost 2 bases, and 12 bases lay in between. The CDR3 covers 15 residues. The germline V gene encodes CDR1 MNHNY and CDR2 SVGAGI (reference sequence). The CDR3 nucleotides are TGTGCCAGCAGTTGGAAACCGGGGGGCAATCAGCCCCAGCATTTT. Its translation: CASSWKPGGNQPQHF.

The chain couples TRBV7-9 to TRBJ2-1; TRBD2 might be the D (6 bases). The CDR3 extends over 17 amino acids. Germline CDR1 reads SEHNR; CDR2 reads FQNEAQ (reference sequence). Trimming took 5 bases from V and 0 from J, leaving 17 bases between them. The CDR3 region has the DNA TGTGCCAGCAGCCGCCGGGGACTGAAAATCTCCTACAATGAGCAGTTCTTC. Amino acids: CASSRRGLKISYNEQFF. The full variable domain, its missing parts supplied by reference TRBV7-9 and TRBJ2-1, is DTGVSQNPRHKITKRGQNVTFRCDPISEHNRLYWYRQTLGQGPEFLTYFQNEAQLEKSRLLSDRFSAERPKGSFSTLEIQRTEQGDSAMYLCASSRRGLKISYNEQFFGPGTRLTVL.